The source of this T cell receptor (beta chain) is a study of control samples from healthy donors and cancer patients. Using immunoSEQ multiplex PCR, the repertoire was profiled, and TCRdb retains in-frame clones only, with some absent. The data contain roughly 130,000 clones, over 90% of them singletons. This TCR was sampled from a man in his sixties with colorectal cancer. Sequencing was performed on PBMCs.

The DNA for the CDR3 is TGTGCCAGCAGCTTCGCCACAGGGAACTCACCCCTCCACTTT. It is translated as CASSFATGNSPLHF. J is TRBJ1-6 and V is TRBV7-9, with TRBD1 as a possible D gene (6 bases). Germline V CDR1 and CDR2: SEHNR, FQNEAQ (reference sequence). The CDR3 is 14 residues long. Deletions cut 3 bases from V and 10 bases from J, with 13 bases between. The complete variable domain, with remaining parts taken from reference TRBV7-9 and TRBJ1-6, reads DTGVSQNPRHKITKRGQNVTFRCDPISEHNRLYWYRQTLGQGPEFLTYFQNEAQLEKSRLLSDRFSAERPKGSFSTLEIQRTEQGDSAMYLCASSFATGNSPLHFGNGTRLTVT.